This TCR beta chain was identified during a study of T cells after yellow fever vaccination. Study-wide context: When fractions had low cell numbers, they were prepared with SMART-Seq v4 Ultra Low Input.

The study, taken as a whole, reports: Most clones from primary vaccination were detected again post-booster (around 96% CD4, approximately 90% CD8).

Notes on this clonotype: What it recognizes is unknown.

MiXCR, run by TCRdb on the 5' RACE reads, gives a single entry per CDR3 protein. Seen here are hundreds of thousands of distinct CDR3 sequences, about a sixth observed once, and the top ten hold about 18%. The germline V gene encodes CDR1 SGHRS and CDR2 YFSETQ. CDR3 length: 16 residues. The V end lost 4 bases, the J end lost 3 bases, and 19 bases lay between the germline ends. Sequencing used PBMCs, obtained 5 to 6 days after the first yellow fever vaccination. The receptor was derived from a man aged 18 to 30 who received the YFV17D yellow fever vaccine. The V call is TRBV5-1, the J call TRBJ1-1, with D maybe TRBD1 (6 bases). The CDR3 reads CASSPADGQGHTEAFF. The CDR3 nucleotides are TGCGCCAGCAGCCCCGCAGATGGGCAGGGGCACACTGAAGCTTTCTTT.